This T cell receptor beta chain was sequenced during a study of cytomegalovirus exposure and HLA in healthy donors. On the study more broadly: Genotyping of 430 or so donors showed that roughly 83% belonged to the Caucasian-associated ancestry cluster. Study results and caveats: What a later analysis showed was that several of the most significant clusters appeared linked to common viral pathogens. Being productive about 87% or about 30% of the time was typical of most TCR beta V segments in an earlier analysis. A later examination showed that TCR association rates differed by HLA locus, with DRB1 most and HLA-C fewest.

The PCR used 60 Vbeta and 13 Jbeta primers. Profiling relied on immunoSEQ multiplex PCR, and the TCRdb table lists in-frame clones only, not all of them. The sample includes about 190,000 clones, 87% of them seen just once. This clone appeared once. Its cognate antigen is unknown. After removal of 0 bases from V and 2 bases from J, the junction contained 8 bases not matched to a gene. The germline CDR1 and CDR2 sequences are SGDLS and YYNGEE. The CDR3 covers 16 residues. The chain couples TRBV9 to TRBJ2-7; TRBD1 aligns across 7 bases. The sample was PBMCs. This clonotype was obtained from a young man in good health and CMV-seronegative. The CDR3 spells CASSVVPLGQAYEQYF. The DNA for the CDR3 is TGTGCCAGCAGCGTAGTGCCCCTTGGACAGGCCTACGAGCAGTACTTC.